The T cell receptor beta chain under discussion was sequenced for a study of cytomegalovirus exposure and HLA in healthy donors. Study overall: Membership in the Caucasian-associated ancestry cluster was found for around 81% of 350 to 450 genotyped donors. Study-wide findings and caveats: Previously analyzed data showed that most TCR beta V segments were productive at a frequency of about 90% or about 30%. By a later analysis, the bulk of CMV-associated TCR beta chains appeared HLA-restricted. Across all donors, roughly uniform sequencing depth was an assumption of the presence/absence analyses.

Comment on this clone: The antigen remains unidentified. The limits of the CDR3 on the DNA are not certain, so only TCRdb's listed CDR3 is given.

The CDR3 comprises 13 residues, both ends counted. The germline CDR1 and CDR2 sequences are SGHNT and YENEEA. PCR used 60 Vbeta primers and 13 Jbeta primers. Measured with immunoSEQ multiplex PCR; TCRdb has only the in-frame clones, and not every one. The table has about 62,000 clones, about 90% seen once. The sequence was collected from a man aged 18-30 years in good health and CMV-seronegative. Material: PBMCs. The V call is TRBV11-3, the J call TRBJ2-7; the listed D gene, TRBD1, was not tested against the DNA. The CDR3 loop is CASSFGPGNEQYF.